The present T cell receptor beta chain was sequenced within a study of blood T cell repertoires in COVID-19. Clones were read by immunoSEQ multiplex PCR, and TCRdb kept only the in-frame ones, dropping some. In the table there are tens of thousands of clones, 80% to 90% of which are singletons. This CDR3 has 14 residues. Germline CDR1 WSHSY, CDR2 SAAADI. Deletions cut 3 bases from V and 1 base from J, with 7 bases between. The genes are TRBV10-2 and TRBJ1-3; perhaps TRBD1 as D (5 bases). The sequence was obtained from a woman aged 55-75 years with COVID-19, enrolled during active disease. Sequencing was carried out using peripheral blood. The CDR3 region is CASSDGGSGNTIYF. CDR3 nucleotides: TGCGCCAGCAGTGACGGGGGATCTGGAAACACCATATATTTT.